A single sample gave rise to the 14 T cell receptor beta chains below, sequenced in a study of cytomegalovirus exposure and HLA in healthy donors. With 60 Vbeta and 13 Jbeta primers, the PCR was carried out. Method: immunoSEQ multiplex PCR; TCRdb's copy keeps in-frame clones and lacks some. Among about 94,000 clones listed, roughly 79% were seen once. Source material: PBMCs. These receptors originate from a woman in her 40s in good health and CMV-seronegative.

The chain combines TRBV6-1 with TRBJ2-5; TRBD2 agrees at 14 bases. CDR1 and CDR2 from the germline V gene are MNHNS and SASEGT. This CDR3 region has 15 residues. Trimming took 7 bases from V and 2 from J; bases not matched to a gene: 3. In DNA, the CDR3 is TGTGCCAGCACTCGGACTAGCGGGGGGCAAGAGACCCAGTACTTC. Protein: CASTRTSGGQETQYF.

This clone was picked up a small number of times. This chain joins TRBV4-2 and TRBJ1-1; D unclear. V was trimmed by 4 bases and J by 2 bases, leaving 17 bases between them. CDR3 length equals 16 residues. Looked up from germline, CDR1 is LGHNA and CDR2 is YNFKEQ. The CDR3 bases are TGTGCCAGCAGCCGGAAGACGGAACTAAGCAACACTGAAGCTTTCTTT. The encoded protein is CASSRKTELSNTEAFF.

This chain uses TRBV11-3 with TRBJ2-7; D not resolved. Trimming took off 3 bases at V and 2 bases at J, with 8 bases between the two ends. CDR3 length: 13 residues. CDR1 and CDR2 (germline): SGHNT, YENEEA. As DNA, the CDR3 is TGTGCCAGCAGCTTCAACGGAGCCTACGAGCAGTACTTC. Protein product: CASSFNGAYEQYF.

This clone was detected only a few times. V usage is TRBV29-1 and J usage is TRBJ2-7; the match to TRBD1 covers 10 bases. Unmatched junction bases numbered 5, after V lost 6 bases and J lost 3 bases. CDR3 length: 13 residues. Germline-derived CDR1 and CDR2 are SQVTM and ANQGSEA. The CDR3 loop reads CSVSRDRGYEQYF. In DNA form, the CDR3 reads TGCAGCGTCTCCCGGGACAGGGGCTACGAGCAGTACTTC.

This chain uses TRBV25-1 with TRBJ2-1; 10 nucleotides align to TRBD2. Germline CDR1 and CDR2: MGHDK and SYGVNS. This CDR3 contains 16 residues. Trimming cost V 5 bases and J 2 bases; bases outside gene matches: 6. The CDR3 nucleotides read TGTGCCAGCAGTCCAAGGACTAGCGGCACCTACAATGAGCAGTTCTTC. As protein: CASSPRTSGTYNEQFF.

This clone was picked up one time. The chain carries TRBV28 and TRBJ2-1; D possibly corresponds to TRBD2 (5 bases). Germline values: CDR1 MDHEN, CDR2 SYDVKM. The germline V and J ends were trimmed by 6 bases and 0 bases, with 6 bases remaining between them. The CDR3 covers 13 residues. This chain's CDR3 is CASRGSSYNEQFF. The CDR3 DNA follows: TGTGCCAGCAGGGGGAGCTCCTACAATGAGCAGTTCTTC.

V and J are TRBV19 and TRBJ1-5; D ambiguous. Trimming stripped 7 bases from V and 6 bases from J, with 10 bases between. Germline CDR1 and CDR2: LNHDA and SQIVND (reference sequence). This CDR3 comprises 12 residues. CDR3 nucleotide sequence: TGTGCCAGTACGAGGGTCGGTCAGCCCCAGCATTTT. Its protein is CASTRVGQPQHF.

The genes are TRBV5-1 and TRBJ2-2; D may be TRBD2 (6 bases). This CDR3 has 14 amino acids. V gave up 2 bases and J gave up 2 bases, with 7 bases separating them. The germline V gene has CDR1 SGHRS and CDR2 YFSETQ. CDR3 sequence: CASSLAGNTGELFF. CDR3 in DNA: TGCGCCAGCAGCTTAGCGGGTAACACCGGGGAGCTGTTTTTT.

This clone was counted a few times. This chain links TRBV6-1 with TRBJ1-4; D is possibly TRBD1 (5 bases). CDR3 size: 15 residues. Germline V lookup: CDR1 MNHNS, CDR2 SASEGT. CDR3 amino acids: CASRGRGTTNEKLFF. The CDR3 DNA follows: TGTGCTTCAAGGGGAAGGGGAACAACTAATGAAAAACTGTTTTTT.

This chain links TRBV6-6 with TRBJ2-1; perhaps TRBD1 as D (6 bases). CDR1 and CDR2 from the germline V gene are MNHNY and SVGAGI (reference sequence). Trimming left V 7 bases short and J 3 bases short, with 13 bases between. This CDR3 is 14 amino acids long. The CDR3 loop is CASMVGAGYNEQFF. For the CDR3, the DNA is TGTGCCAGCATGGTGGGGGCGGGCTACAATGAGCAGTTCTTC.

This chain uses TRBV7-2 with TRBJ2-5, with TRBD1 matching over 10 bases. The end of the DNA is better explained by TRBJ2-7, so the J call may be wrong. This CDR3 spans 15 amino acids. Germline V gene sequence: CDR1 SGHTA, CDR2 FQGNSA. CDR3 nucleotides: TGTGCCAGCAGCTTAGACGGGACAGGGGTAACCGAGCAGTACTTC. It translates to CASSLDGTGVTEQYF.

The chain is built from TRBV7-2 and TRBJ2-5; maybe TRBD1 (5 bases). Trimming took off 4 bases at V and 7 bases at J, with 13 bases between the two ends. This CDR3 is built from 13 residues. Germline-derived CDR1 and CDR2 are SGHTA and FQGNSA. Here the CDR3 DNA reads TGTGCCAGCAGCTCGGACGTTAGGGGGACCCAGTACTTC. It encodes CASSSDVRGTQYF.

This chain connects TRBV14 to TRBJ2-3, with TRBD2 identical over 11 bases. V lost 5 bases and J lost 4; bases outside the gene matches: 5. The length of the CDR3 is 15 residues. CDR1 and CDR2 from the germline V gene are SGHDN and FVKESK. The CDR3 DNA reads as TGTGCCAGCAGCGGCACGGGACTAGCGGCAGATACGCAGTATTTT. Its protein product is CASSGTGLAADTQYF. The variable domain in full, with the rest retrieved from reference TRBV14 and TRBJ2-3, is EAGVTQFPSHSVIEKGQTVTLRCDPISGHDNLYWYRRVMGKEIKFLLHFVKESKQDESGMPNNRFLAERTGGTYSTLKVQPAELEDSGVYFCASSGTGLAADTQYFGPGTRLTVL.

The V call is TRBV5-1, the J call TRBJ1-5; D call uncertain. CDR3 size: 15 residues. Germline V lookup: CDR1 SGHRS, CDR2 YFSETQ. V was cut by 0 bases and J by 8 bases, with 15 bases left in between. The CDR3 nucleotides read TGCGCCAGCAGCTTGGGCGCGGTAGCGGGAGAGCCCCAGCATTTT. Its translation: CASSLGAVAGEPQHF.